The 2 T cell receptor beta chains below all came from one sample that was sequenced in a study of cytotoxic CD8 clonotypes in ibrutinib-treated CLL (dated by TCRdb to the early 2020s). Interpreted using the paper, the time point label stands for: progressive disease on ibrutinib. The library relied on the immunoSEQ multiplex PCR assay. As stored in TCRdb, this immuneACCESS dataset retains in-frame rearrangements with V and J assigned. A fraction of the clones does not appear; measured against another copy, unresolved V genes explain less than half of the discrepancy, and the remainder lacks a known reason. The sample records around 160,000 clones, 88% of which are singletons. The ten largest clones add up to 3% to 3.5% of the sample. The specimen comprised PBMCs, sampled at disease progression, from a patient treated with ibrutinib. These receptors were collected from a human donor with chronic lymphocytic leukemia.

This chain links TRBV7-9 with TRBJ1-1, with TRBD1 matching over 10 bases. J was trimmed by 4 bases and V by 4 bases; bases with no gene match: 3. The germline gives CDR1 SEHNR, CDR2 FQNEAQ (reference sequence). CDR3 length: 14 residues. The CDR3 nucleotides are TGTGCCAGCAGCTGGACAGGGGGAGGCACTGAAGCTTTCTTT. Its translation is CASSWTGGGTEAFF.

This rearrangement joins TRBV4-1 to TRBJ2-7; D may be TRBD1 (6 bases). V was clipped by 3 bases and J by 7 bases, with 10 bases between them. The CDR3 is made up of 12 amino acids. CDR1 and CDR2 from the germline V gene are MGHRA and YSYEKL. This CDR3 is CASSHSQGEQYF. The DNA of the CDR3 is TGCGCCAGCAGCCATTCCCAGGGGGAGCAGTACTTC.